These 25 T cell receptor beta chains came from one sample sequenced in a study of T cell responses to AZD1222 COVID-19 vaccine. Produced via immunoSEQ multiplex PCR; TCRdb's table is partial and in-frame only. In the table there are 120,000 to 150,000 clones, roughly 89% of which are singletons. This specimen consisted of peripheral blood, obtained on day 0 of AZD1222 vaccination. All receptors come from an adult in good health.

This chain connects TRBV21-1 to TRBJ2-6. TRBV21-1 is a pseudogene. The CDR3 sequence is 16 residues long. This CDR3 is CASSTGRFSGANVLTF. For the CDR3, the DNA is TGTGCCAGCAGCACCGGACGGTTCTCTGGGGCCAACGTCCTGACTTTC.

The chain has TRBV25-1 and TRBJ1-4, with TRBD1 matching 9 bases. Germline assignment: CDR1 MGHDK and CDR2 SYGVNS. The CDR3 covers 16 residues. After removal of 6 bases from V and 11 bases from J, the junction contained 16 bases not matched to a gene. The CDR3 region is CASREGQGVIKGKLFF. CDR3 coding DNA: TGTGCCAGCAGGGAGGGACAGGGCGTGATTAAGGGGAAACTGTTTTTT.

The rearrangement uses TRBV6-5 and TRBJ1-2; D is ambiguous. The V gene lost 6 bases and the J gene lost 0 bases, with 5 bases spanning the gap. This CDR3 has 12 amino acids. Looked up from germline, CDR1 is MNHEY and CDR2 is SVGAGI. This CDR3 is CASSRPNYGYTF. For the CDR3, the DNA is TGTGCCAGCAGCCGTCCTAACTATGGCTACACCTTC.

V is TRBV7-2 and J is TRBJ1-5, with D tentatively TRBD1 (5 bases). Germline-derived CDR1 and CDR2 are SGHTA and FQGNSA. V lost 3 bases to trimming and J lost 0 bases, with 12 bases between them. The CDR3 has 16 residues. The CDR3 nucleotides read TGTGCCAGCAGCTTGCAGGGTTCCTATAGCAATCAGCCCCAGCATTTT. The encoded protein is CASSLQGSYSNQPQHF.

This clone showed up just a few times. The V call is TRBV7-8, the J call TRBJ1-6; 10 bases agree with TRBD1. Germline lookup yields CDR1 SGHVS and CDR2 FQNEAQ. There are 16 residues in the CDR3. Trimming took 6 bases from V and 6 from J; bases not matched to a gene: 8. The CDR3 nucleotides read TGTGCCAGCAGGACCGGGACAGGGGCTCGTAATTCACCCCTCCACTTT. This codes for CASRTGTGARNSPLHF.

This sequence joins TRBV7-9 and TRBJ2-1, with 7 bases fitting TRBD2. The CDR3 totals 14 residues. Looked up from germline, CDR1 is SEHNR and CDR2 is FQNEAQ (reference sequence). V gave up 4 bases and J gave up 4 bases; unmatched junction bases: 4. This chain's CDR3 is CASSYQGGYNEQFF. DNA of the CDR3: TGTGCCAGCAGCTATCAGGGAGGGTACAATGAGCAGTTCTTC.

The chain is built from TRBV7-2 and TRBJ2-5, with D possibly being TRBD1 or TRBD2 (5 bases each). Germline CDR1 is SGHTA and CDR2 is FQGNSA. Trimming took 8 bases from V and 0 from J, leaving 13 bases between them. The length of the CDR3 is 14 residues. CDR3 protein: CASRTGRYQETQYF. The CDR3 nucleotides are TGTGCCAGCCGTACGGGACGGTACCAAGAGACCCAGTACTTC.

The V call is TRBV6-5, the J call TRBJ1-4; tentative D call: TRBD1 (5 bases). The germline CDR1 and CDR2 sequences are MNHEY and SVGAGI. This CDR3 has 15 amino acids. Trimming stripped 0 bases from V and 8 bases from J, with 13 bases between. In DNA, the CDR3 is TGTGCCAGCAGTTACTCGGGGGGGTTTGACGAAAAACTGTTTTTT. Its protein product is CASSYSGGFDEKLFF.

This chain links TRBV9 with TRBJ2-3; 10 bases are a match to TRBD2. Trimming removed 4 bases from V and 6 bases from J; junction bases left unmatched: 11. This CDR3 region has 16 residues. The germline CDR1 and CDR2 sequences are SGDLS and YYNGEE. The CDR3 protein is CASSPGASGSLDTQYF. Here the CDR3 DNA reads TGTGCCAGCAGCCCGGGGGCTAGCGGGAGCTTGGATACGCAGTATTTT.

The chain recombines TRBV15 with TRBJ2-5; no clear D gene. The germline V gene has CDR1 LNHNV and CDR2 YYDKDF (reference sequence). This CDR3 region has 12 residues. Deletions cut 8 bases from V and 6 bases from J, with 13 bases between. Here the CDR3 reads CATRLGQQTQYF. CDR3 DNA sequence: TGTGCCACCCGGCTTGGGCAGCAGACCCAGTACTTC.

The V gene is TRBV2, the J gene TRBJ1-1, with 7 bases identical to TRBD1. Per the germline V gene, CDR1 is SNHLY and CDR2 is FYNNEI. This CDR3 has 16 amino acids. V gave up 6 bases and J gave up 2 bases; unmatched junction bases: 12. For the CDR3, the DNA is TGTGCCAGCAGCAACTTCGCGGGACAGATTAACACTGAAGCTTTCTTT. Its translation is CASSNFAGQINTEAFF.

The rearrangement uses TRBV29-1 and TRBJ2-5; D uncertain. This CDR3 region has 11 residues. Per the germline V gene, CDR1 is SQVTM and CDR2 is ANQGSEA. Trimming took 7 bases from V and 2 from J, leaving 8 bases between them. CDR3 region: CSEGTQETQYF. The DNA of the CDR3 is TGCAGCGAGGGAACACAAGAGACCCAGTACTTC.

J is TRBJ2-1 and V is TRBV5-1; TRBD1 aligns across 7 bases. CDR1 is SGHRS and CDR2 is YFSETQ in the germline V gene. The CDR3 is 16 amino acids. With V trimmed by 0 bases and J by 0 bases, 3 bases remained unmatched. The CDR3: CASSLGQGYSYNEQFF. In DNA form, the CDR3 reads TGCGCCAGCAGCTTGGGACAGGGCTACTCCTACAATGAGCAGTTCTTC.

This chain uses TRBV28 with TRBJ1-6; no firm D call. The CDR3 spans 14 residues. The V gene lost 7 bases and the J gene lost 4 bases, with 11 bases spanning the gap. Germline V gene data show CDR1 as MDHEN and CDR2 as SYDVKM. CDR3 in amino acids: CASKGPLYNSPLHF. The CDR3 DNA reads TGTGCCAGCAAAGGGCCCCTTTATAATTCACCCCTCCACTTT.

In its sample, this clone was seen a few times. V and J are TRBV6-2 or TRBV6-3 and TRBJ2-7; 10 bases are shared with TRBD2. V shed 3 bases, J shed 3 bases, and the junction held 8 bases outside the gene matches. CDR1 and CDR2 from the germline V gene are MNHEY and SVGEGT. This CDR3 is 16 amino acids long. In DNA form, the CDR3 reads TGTGCCAGCAGTTATATGTCTGGACTAGCGGACTACGAGCAGTACTTC. Translating it yields CASSYMSGLADYEQYF.

V usage is TRBV6-1 and J usage is TRBJ1-2; D gene unclear. Trimming removed 1 base from V and 0 bases from J, with 9 bases in between. The CDR3 contains 15 residues. The germline V gene encodes CDR1 MNHNS and CDR2 SASEGT. For the CDR3, the DNA is TGTGCCAGCAGTGAAGGGCTCCTAGCTAACTATGGCTACACCTTC. This translates into CASSEGLLANYGYTF.

The chain joins TRBV6-1 to TRBJ1-1; TRBD1 is a possible D gene (5 bases). This CDR3 spans 14 amino acids. In germline, CDR1 is MNHNS, CDR2 SASEGT. Trimming took 3 bases from V and 0 from J, leaving 8 bases between them. The CDR3 DNA reads TGTGCCAGCAGTGACCAGGGAGTGAACACTGAAGCTTTCTTT. This sequence encodes CASSDQGVNTEAFF.

This rearrangement joins TRBV2 to TRBJ2-7; TRBD1 aligns across 8 bases. V dropped 6 bases and J dropped 6; count of bases not matched to a gene: 7. Germline V lookup: CDR1 SNHLY, CDR2 FYNNEI. CDR3 length: 13 residues. The CDR3 bases are TGTGCCAGCAGGTTCAGGGGGCCTGGCGAGCAGTACTTC. Translating gives CASRFRGPGEQYF.

The rearrangement uses TRBV18 and TRBJ2-1, with TRBD1 matching 8 bases. The junction had 9 bases not matched to a gene; V was cut back by 4 bases and J by 7 bases. CDR3 length: 15 amino acids. Germline V lookup: CDR1 KGHSH, CDR2 LQKENI. The CDR3 DNA reads TGTGCCAGCTCACAACTATCGACAGGGGAAAATGAGCAGTTCTTC. This translates into CASSQLSTGENEQFF.

The rearrangement joins TRBV5-8 to TRBJ1-2; weak D call: TRBD1 (6 bases). This CDR3 region has 14 residues. Germline loops: CDR1 SGHTS, CDR2 YDEGEE. Trimming cost V 0 bases and J 8 bases, with 14 bases left between them. In DNA, the CDR3 is TGTGCCAGCAGCTTGGCGCCAGGGGCGGTGGGCTACACCTTC. Translating gives CASSLAPGAVGYTF.

This chain uses TRBV7-2 with TRBJ1-3; no reliable D call. Trimming removed 1 base from V and 5 bases from J, with 3 bases in between. The CDR3 consists of 12 residues. Germline V lookup: CDR1 SGHTA, CDR2 FQGNSA. Here the CDR3 DNA reads TGTGCCAGCAGCTTAGATAGAAACACCATATATTTT. It specifies CASSLDRNTIYF.

V and J are TRBV6-6 and TRBJ1-2; possibly TRBD1 for D (5 bases). The CDR3 totals 16 residues. V dropped 6 bases and J dropped 4 bases, with 21 bases sitting between them. Germline values: CDR1 MNHNY, CDR2 SVGAGI (reference sequence). The CDR3 sequence is CASRLLGGELTYGYTF. The CDR3 DNA sequence: TGTGCCAGCAGACTGCTTGGAGGGGAGCTGACCTATGGCTACACCTTC.

V gene TRBV5-1 combines with J gene TRBJ2-2, with TRBD2 as a possible D gene (5 bases). This CDR3 is 14 amino acids long. With 0 bases removed from V and 13 bases from J, the gap between germline ends came to 16 bases. Germline-derived CDR1 and CDR2 are SGHRS and YFSETQ. CDR3 sequence reads: CASSLDRPNAGLFF. Here the CDR3 DNA reads TGCGCCAGCAGCTTGGACCGGCCGAACGCGGGGCTGTTTTTT.

The chain is built from TRBV27 and TRBJ1-1, with D perhaps TRBD1 (6 bases). The V gene lost 2 bases and the J gene lost 1 base, with 8 bases spanning the gap. The CDR3 runs 14 residues. The germline gives CDR1 MNHEY, CDR2 SMNVEV (reference sequence). In DNA form, the CDR3 reads TGTGCCAGCAGTTTAAGACAGGCGAACACTGAAGCTTTCTTT. Its translation: CASSLRQANTEAFF.

The V call is TRBV6-6, the J call TRBJ1-2; no firm D call. The CDR3 is made up of 13 amino acids. Trimming removed 11 bases from V and 1 base from J, with 14 bases in between. Germline V CDR1 and CDR2: MNHNY, SVGAGI (reference sequence). The CDR3 protein is CAASSLLNYGYTF. CDR3 DNA: TGTGCCGCCTCATCCCTCCTTAACTATGGCTACACCTTC.